This T cell receptor (beta chain) was identified during a study of OX40 agonist ivuxolimab in advanced cancers. A word on this clone: Its target is unknown.

Study-wide findings and caveats: Clones of CD4+ and CD8+ blood T cells grew by week 6 at doses of 0.1 to 3.0 mg/kg. Researchers did not establish what antigens the expanded peripheral T cells target.

Profiled with immunoSEQ multiplex PCR; TCRdb holds only in-frame clones, not every one. The repertoire consists of around 66,000 clones, with nearly 90% occurring once and the leading ten covering 0.35%. The CDR3 totals 15 residues. With V trimmed by 3 bases and J by 5 bases, 6 bases remained unmatched. Germline V gene lookup returns CDR1 SGHAT and CDR2 FQNNGV. This receptor was obtained from an adult with an advanced solid tumor such as melanoma, head and neck, liver or kidney cancer. The sequencing used CD4+ or CD8+ T cells sorted from blood, collected in a trial of the OX40 agonist ivuxolimab. This chain links TRBV11-2 with TRBJ2-3, with 9 bases matching TRBD1. The CDR3 spells CASSFPDRGKDTQYF. The CDR3 DNA reads as TGTGCCAGCAGCTTCCCGGACAGGGGAAAAGATACGCAGTATTTT.